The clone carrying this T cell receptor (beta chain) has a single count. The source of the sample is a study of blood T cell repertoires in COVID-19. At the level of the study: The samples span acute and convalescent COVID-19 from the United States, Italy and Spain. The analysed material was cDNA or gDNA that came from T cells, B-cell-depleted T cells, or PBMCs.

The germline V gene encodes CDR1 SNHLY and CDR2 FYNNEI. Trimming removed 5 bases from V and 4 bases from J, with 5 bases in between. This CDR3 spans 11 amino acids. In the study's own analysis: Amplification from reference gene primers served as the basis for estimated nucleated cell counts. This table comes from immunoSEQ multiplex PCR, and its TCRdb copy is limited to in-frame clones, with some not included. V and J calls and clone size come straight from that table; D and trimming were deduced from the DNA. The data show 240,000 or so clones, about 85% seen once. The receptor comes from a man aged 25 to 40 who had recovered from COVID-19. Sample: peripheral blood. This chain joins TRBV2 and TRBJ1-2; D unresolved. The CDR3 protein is CASSPVYGYTF. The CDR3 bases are TGTGCCAGCAGTCCAGTCTATGGCTACACCTTC.